There are a few counts of the clone carrying this T cell receptor beta chain. Its antigen remains unknown. A second roughly 7 to 12 cycle PCR used barcoded and J-beta primers. TCRdb re-analysed the 5' RACE reads in MiXCR, keeping a single row per CDR3 protein. The sample has roughly 1,000,000 distinct CDR3 sequences; about 25% are singletons. The sample comes from a study of blood T cells in healthy people across ages. Study results and limitations: Estimates drawn from one million T cells were deemed to understate diversity. Observed TCR beta diversity per million T cells went down as age went up. This fall followed a roughly linear course with age.

The CDR3 totals 16 residues. V lost 7 bases and J lost 8, with 27 bases in between. Per the germline V gene, CDR1 is DFQATT and CDR2 is SNEGSKA (reference sequence). No fewer than 6.5 million PBMCs went into each sample. A further study also used this sample, focusing on T cells of mothers and their children. This second study says: Nine systemically healthy Caucasian donors: three mothers, six children.

The chain joins TRBV20-1 to TRBJ2-1; no clear D gene. What was sequenced was blood. This receptor was taken from a girl aged 2 to 9 in good health. The CDR3 protein is CSVQQESARPMDEQFF. The CDR3 nucleotides are TGCAGTGTACAGCAGGAGAGCGCCCGACCGATGGATGAGCAGTTCTTC.